Each of the 22 T cell receptor beta chains below was sequenced from the same sample in a study of shared clonotypes between healthy human individuals. Sequenced by immunoSEQ multiplex PCR; TCRdb stores in-frame clones only, minus some. The sample contains 2 million to 2.5 million clones, 95% of which appear only once. The sample was naive CD4+ T cells sorted from blood. The subset: CD45RA+ positively selected. These receptors were obtained from a man between 18 and 29 years old in good health.

The J gene is TRBJ1-4, the V gene TRBV6-1; maybe TRBD1 (5 bases). Germline CDR1 and CDR2: MNHNS and SASEGT. The CDR3 totals 15 residues. The V end lost 8 bases, the J end lost 2 bases, and 15 bases lay between the germline ends. CDR3 coding DNA: TGTGCCAGCGGGGAAAAGGGGCCCACTAATGAAAAACTGTTTTTT. Its translation: CASGEKGPTNEKLFF.

This clone was observed a single time. The chain recombines TRBV6-1 with TRBJ2-3; 14 bases map to TRBD2. The V gene end was trimmed by 4 bases and the J gene end by 4 bases; junction bases not matched to a gene: 7. The length of the CDR3 is 17 residues. The germline CDR1 and CDR2 sequences are MNHNS and SASEGT. This chain's CDR3 is CASSVRTTSGGADTQYF. The CDR3 DNA follows: TGTGCCAGCAGTGTGAGGACGACTAGCGGGGGGGCAGATACGCAGTATTTT.

The table lists this clone with a count of one. The chain carries TRBV7-9 and TRBJ1-1; D unresolved. The CDR3 contains 12 residues. Trimming removed 5 bases from V and 6 bases from J, with 10 bases in between. Germline V lookup: CDR1 SEHNR, CDR2 FQNEAQ (reference sequence). In nucleotides, the CDR3 is TGTGCCAGCAGCCAGCGCGCCTCTGAAGCTTTCTTT. Residues: CASSQRASEAFF.

Here the CDR3 reads CASSRGPPAYEQYF. CDR3 coding DNA: TGTGCCAGCAGTAGGGGGCCTCCGGCCTACGAGCAGTACTTC. The V gene is TRBV2, the J gene TRBJ2-7, with TRBD1 matching over 7 bases. CDR1 SNHLY and CDR2 FYNNEI come from the germline V gene. J gave up 2 bases and V 5 bases, and 6 bases lay outside the gene matches. This CDR3 has 14 residues.

This clone was seen just once. The V and J genes are TRBV30 and TRBJ1-2; a weak D match, TRBD1 (5 bases). V was pared by 3 bases and J by 7 bases, with 9 bases between. The CDR3 loop spans 11 amino acids. Germline loops: CDR1 GTSNPN, CDR2 SVGIG (reference sequence). CDR3: CAWSSQVGYTF. In DNA, the CDR3 is TGTGCCTGGAGCTCACAGGTTGGCTACACCTTC.

The J gene is TRBJ1-1, the V gene TRBV6-6; D is unresolved. The CDR3 extends over 11 amino acids. The V gene's germline CDR1 is MNHNY and CDR2 SVGAGI (reference sequence). V lost 5 bases to trimming and J lost 8 bases, with 9 bases between them. CDR3 DNA sequence: TGTGCCAGCAGTCCTAAAGCCGAAGCTTTCTTT. Translating gives CASSPKAEAFF.

V is TRBV28 and J is TRBJ1-1; TRBD1 is a possible D gene (5 bases). Trimming removed 8 bases at V and 2 bases at J, with 12 bases between. The CDR3 extends over 13 amino acids. The germline gives CDR1 MDHEN, CDR2 SYDVKM. The CDR3 coding sequence is TGTGCCAGCCGGCAGGGCATAAACACTGAAGCTTTCTTT. Translation gives CASRQGINTEAFF.

The chain joins TRBV15 to TRBJ2-3, with D possibly matching TRBD2 (7 bases). The CDR3 runs 16 residues. Germline values: CDR1 LNHNV, CDR2 YYDKDF (reference sequence). Between the trimmed V and J ends, which lost 1 base and 1 base, there was a span of 12 bases. The CDR3 is CATSRGLGGGTDTQYF. In DNA, the CDR3 is TGTGCCACCAGCAGAGGACTAGGGGGGGGCACAGATACGCAGTATTTT.

The chain has TRBV2 and TRBJ1-6; the D is unclear. Germline V gene sequence: CDR1 SNHLY, CDR2 FYNNEI. The CDR3 covers 15 residues. Trimming removed 6 bases at V and 7 bases at J, with 16 bases between. CDR3 in amino acids: CASSSAGRLNSPLHF. The CDR3 DNA sequence: TGTGCCAGCAGCAGTGCTGGGAGGTTAAATTCACCCCTCCACTTT.

This clone occurred a few times. Other DNA sequences in the same sample also yield this CDR3. V usage is TRBV18 and J usage is TRBJ1-1; D gene ambiguous. Germline loops: CDR1 KGHSH, CDR2 LQKENI. The germline V and J ends were trimmed by 2 bases and 0 bases, with 7 bases remaining between them. The CDR3 sequence is 14 residues long. CDR3 DNA: TGTGCCAGCTCACCAGGACTGCTGAACACTGAAGCTTTCTTT. It encodes CASSPGLLNTEAFF. The complete variable domain, with remaining parts taken from reference TRBV18 and TRBJ1-1, reads NAGVMQNPRHLVRRRGQEARLRCSPMKGHSHVYWYRQLPEEGLKFMVYLQKENIIDESGMPKERFSAEFPKEGPSILRIQQVVRGDSAAYFCASSPGLLNTEAFFGQGTRLTVV.

V gene TRBV28 combines with J gene TRBJ1-4; 9 bases map to TRBD1. Trimming took 3 bases from V and 4 from J; bases not matched to a gene: 9. This CDR3 is 17 amino acids long. The germline V gene encodes CDR1 MDHEN and CDR2 SYDVKM. This CDR3 is CASSFGQPGQGNEKLFF. The CDR3 DNA follows: TGTGCCAGCAGTTTTGGCCAACCGGGACAGGGTAATGAAAAACTGTTTTTT.

A word on this clone: This same CDR3 is encoded by further DNA sequences in the sample. The chain has TRBV5-1 and TRBJ1-1; tentative D call: TRBD1 (5 bases). Trimming left V 4 bases short and J 1 base short, with 11 bases between. This CDR3 region has 14 residues. In germline, CDR1 is SGHRS, CDR2 YFSETQ. As DNA, the CDR3 is TGCGCCAGCAGCACGGGGACGGCGAACACTGAAGCTTTCTTT. Its protein product is CASSTGTANTEAFF.

This rearrangement joins TRBV7-2 to TRBJ1-3; D perhaps matches TRBD1 (5 bases). Germline values: CDR1 SGHTA, CDR2 FQGNSA. Trimming stripped 6 bases from V and 3 bases from J, with 15 bases between. This CDR3 has 15 residues. DNA for the CDR3: TGTGCCAGCAGTTCGGGGGAGACTATTGGAAACACCATATATTTT. Its translation: CASSSGETIGNTIYF.

The chain links TRBV9 to TRBJ1-1, with D unresolved. V lost 4 bases, J lost 0 bases, and 10 bases lay in between. The germline gives CDR1 SGDLS, CDR2 YYNGEE. The CDR3 covers 14 residues. DNA for the CDR3: TGTGCCAGCAGCCTCGTTGGTATGAACACTGAAGCTTTCTTT. It specifies CASSLVGMNTEAFF.

As concerns this clone: In the same sample, other DNA sequences code for this CDR3. CDR3 bases: TGTGCCAGCAGCTTAGTAGGGCAAGAGACCCAGTACTTC. This sequence encodes CASSLVGQETQYF. The chain employs TRBV7-2 and TRBJ2-5, with no clear D. Germline loops: CDR1 SGHTA, CDR2 FQGNSA. V lost 1 base and J 2 bases, leaving 5 bases between the germline ends. The CDR3 length is 13 residues.

The rearrangement links TRBV10-3 to TRBJ2-7; 9 bases fit TRBD1. The CDR3 runs 14 residues. CDR1 is ENHRY, CDR2 SYGVKD, per germline. Trimming removed 2 bases from V and 5 bases from J; junction bases left unmatched: 4. The CDR3, as DNA: TGTGCCATCAGTGAGACAACAGGGGGCCACGAGCAGTACTTC. This sequence encodes CAISETTGGHEQYF.

The rearrangement links TRBV11-2 to TRBJ2-5; tentatively, D is TRBD1 (6 bases). The germline V and J ends were trimmed by 1 base and 4 bases, with 13 bases remaining between them. The CDR3 loop spans 15 amino acids. CDR1 and CDR2 (germline): SGHAT, FQNNGV. CDR3 loop: CASSLGRTERETQYF. As DNA, the CDR3 is TGTGCCAGCAGCTTAGGTAGGACAGAACGAGAGACCCAGTACTTC.

The rearrangement joins TRBV4-2 to TRBJ2-3; the D gene is possibly TRBD2 (5 bases). CDR1 and CDR2 (germline): LGHNA, YNFKEQ. Trimming left V 1 base short and J 7 bases short, with 12 bases between. The CDR3 spans 14 residues. The CDR3: CASSQVGSVNTQYF. DNA for the CDR3: TGTGCCAGCAGCCAAGTTGGTAGCGTGAATACGCAGTATTTT.

The chain links TRBV6-5 to TRBJ2-4; D is unresolved. The CDR3 covers 15 residues. V was trimmed by 0 bases and J by 1 base, leaving 7 bases between them. Germline V gene data show CDR1 as MNHEY and CDR2 as SVGAGI. This CDR3 reads CASSYSSMAKNIQYF. The CDR3, as DNA: TGTGCCAGCAGTTACTCTAGCATGGCCAAAAACATTCAGTACTTC.

This chain connects TRBV25-1 to TRBJ1-5; unclear D gene. Deletions cut 4 bases from V and 2 bases from J, with 15 bases between. The germline V gene has CDR1 MGHDK and CDR2 SYGVNS. This CDR3 contains 16 residues. CDR3 bases: TGTGCCAGCAGTGTTTGGTACGAAGAGGGCAATCAGCCCCAGCATTTT. Protein: CASSVWYEEGNQPQHF.

The chain combines TRBV5-1 with TRBJ1-1, with unresolved D. The CDR3 consists of 13 residues. Between the trimmed V and J ends, which lost 0 bases and 5 bases, there was a span of 8 bases. The germline V gene has CDR1 SGHRS and CDR2 YFSETQ. CDR3: CASSLGEWTEAFF. CDR3 bases: TGCGCCAGCAGCTTGGGGGAATGGACTGAAGCTTTCTTT.

A few counts support this clone. Distinct nucleotide sequences in the sample also encode this CDR3. The chain is built from TRBV18 and TRBJ1-6, with 9 bases lining up with TRBD1. The V and J ends lost 3 bases and 7 bases, in that order; junction bases with no gene match: 4. Germline assignment: CDR1 KGHSH and CDR2 LQKENI. The CDR3 runs 15 residues. In nucleotides, the CDR3 is TGTGCCAGCTCACCCCCCGGGACAGGGAATTCACCCCTCCACTTT. It is translated as CASSPPGTGNSPLHF.